The 10 T cell receptor beta chains below come from one sample, sequenced in a study of blood T cell repertoires in COVID-19. Using immunoSEQ multiplex PCR, the repertoire was profiled, and TCRdb retains in-frame clones only, with some absent. The table includes over 120,000 clones, 84% detected once. Specimen: peripheral blood. The receptors come from a human donor in a cohort sampled during active COVID-19.

This chain links TRBV11-2 with TRBJ2-1; TRBD2 matches at 7 bases. Losses at the gene ends were 0 bases for V and 7 bases for J; bases not matched to a gene: 6. Germline CDR1 is SGHAT and CDR2 is FQNNGV. The CDR3 has 15 residues. The CDR3 DNA reads as TGTGCCAGCAGCTTAGAGTCTAGCGGACGAAATGAGCAGTTCTTC. This encodes CASSLESSGRNEQFF. The complete variable domain, with remaining parts taken from reference TRBV11-2 and TRBJ2-1, reads EAGVAQSPRYKIIEKRQSVAFWCNPISGHATLYWYQQILGQGPKLLIQFQNNGVVDDSQLPKDRFSAERLKGVDSTLKIQPAKLEDSAVYLCASSLESSGRNEQFFGPGTRLTVL.

The V and J genes are TRBV19 and TRBJ2-7; possibly TRBD1 for D (6 bases). Trimming pared 6 bases from V and 7 bases from J, leaving 19 bases between. Germline V CDR1 and CDR2: LNHDA, SQIVND (reference sequence). The CDR3 is made up of 14 amino acids. The CDR3 bases are TGTGCCAGTAGCTGGGACACCAGAATCGGGGAGCAGTACTTC. This encodes CASSWDTRIGEQYF.

The V call is TRBV7-9, the J call TRBJ1-3; 7 bases agree with TRBD1. CDR1 is SEHNR and CDR2 is FQNEAQ in the germline V gene (reference sequence). The trim removed 3 bases at V and 2 bases at J, leaving 4 bases unmatched. This CDR3 contains 15 residues. This CDR3 is CASSLNTGAGNTIYF. CDR3 in DNA: TGTGCCAGCAGCTTGAATACAGGGGCTGGAAACACCATATATTTT.

The chain combines TRBV27 with TRBJ1-6; the match to TRBD1 covers 9 bases. V lost 5 bases to trimming and J lost 5 bases; unmatched junction nucleotides: 4. This CDR3 spans 15 amino acids. Looked up from germline, CDR1 is MNHEY and CDR2 is SMNVEV (reference sequence). The CDR3 sequence: CASSPGTGNNSPLHF. The CDR3, as DNA: TGTGCCAGCAGTCCTGGGACAGGGAATAATTCACCCCTCCACTTT.

The chain links TRBV19 to TRBJ2-1; TRBD1 agrees at 12 bases. Germline-derived CDR1 and CDR2 are LNHDA and SQIVND (reference sequence). This CDR3 region has 13 residues. Trimming at V came to 10 bases and at J to 7 bases, leaving 5 bases not matched to a gene. The CDR3 DNA sequence: TGTGCCACCCGGGACAGGGGGCAAAATGAGCAGTTCTTC. This sequence encodes CATRDRGQNEQFF.

The chain uses TRBV5-1 and TRBJ2-3; TRBD2 is a possible D gene (5 bases). Trimming cost V 2 bases and J 6 bases, with 16 bases left between them. This CDR3 region has 15 residues. Germline V gene data show CDR1 as SGHRS and CDR2 as YFSETQ. The CDR3 sequence is CASSFWTGEGDTQYF. In DNA, the CDR3 is TGCGCCAGCAGCTTCTGGACCGGGGAAGGGGATACGCAGTATTTT.

The V call is TRBV18, the J call TRBJ1-6; no definite D call. The CDR3 contains 14 residues. Trimming shortened V by 0 bases and J by 10 bases, and 10 bases separated the two germline ends. Germline CDR1 KGHSH, CDR2 LQKENI. The CDR3 bases are TGTGCCAGCTCACCACCGTTGGCGGGCTCACCCCTCCACTTT. Translation gives CASSPPLAGSPLHF.

The chain is built from TRBV6-6 and TRBJ2-3; TRBD2 matches 8 bases. The J segment lost 7 bases and the V segment lost 9 bases, leaving 6 bases of the junction unmatched. The CDR3 totals 12 residues. CDR1 is MNHNY and CDR2 is SVGAGI in the germline V gene (reference sequence). The CDR3 DNA follows: TGTGCCAGTCGGGGGGGCCGACATACGCAGTATTTT. This sequence encodes CASRGGRHTQYF.

V is TRBV19 and J is TRBJ1-2; the match to TRBD1 covers 8 bases. CDR1 is LNHDA, CDR2 SQIVND, per germline (reference sequence). V shed 4 bases and J 6 bases; nucleotides not matched to a gene: 7. The CDR3 is made up of 14 amino acids. For the CDR3, the DNA is TGTGCCAGTAGTACGGGACAGGCACCCGATGGCTACACCTTC. Its protein product is CASSTGQAPDGYTF.

This chain uses TRBV6-5 with TRBJ1-1; 11 positions match TRBD1. The length of the CDR3 is 16 residues. Germline-derived CDR1 and CDR2 are MNHEY and SVGAGI. V trimming: 0 bases; J trimming: 5 bases; junction bases outside the gene matches: 5. The CDR3 region is CASSYSGTGGQTEAFF. CDR3 in DNA: TGTGCCAGCAGTTACTCTGGGACAGGGGGGCAGACTGAAGCTTTCTTT.